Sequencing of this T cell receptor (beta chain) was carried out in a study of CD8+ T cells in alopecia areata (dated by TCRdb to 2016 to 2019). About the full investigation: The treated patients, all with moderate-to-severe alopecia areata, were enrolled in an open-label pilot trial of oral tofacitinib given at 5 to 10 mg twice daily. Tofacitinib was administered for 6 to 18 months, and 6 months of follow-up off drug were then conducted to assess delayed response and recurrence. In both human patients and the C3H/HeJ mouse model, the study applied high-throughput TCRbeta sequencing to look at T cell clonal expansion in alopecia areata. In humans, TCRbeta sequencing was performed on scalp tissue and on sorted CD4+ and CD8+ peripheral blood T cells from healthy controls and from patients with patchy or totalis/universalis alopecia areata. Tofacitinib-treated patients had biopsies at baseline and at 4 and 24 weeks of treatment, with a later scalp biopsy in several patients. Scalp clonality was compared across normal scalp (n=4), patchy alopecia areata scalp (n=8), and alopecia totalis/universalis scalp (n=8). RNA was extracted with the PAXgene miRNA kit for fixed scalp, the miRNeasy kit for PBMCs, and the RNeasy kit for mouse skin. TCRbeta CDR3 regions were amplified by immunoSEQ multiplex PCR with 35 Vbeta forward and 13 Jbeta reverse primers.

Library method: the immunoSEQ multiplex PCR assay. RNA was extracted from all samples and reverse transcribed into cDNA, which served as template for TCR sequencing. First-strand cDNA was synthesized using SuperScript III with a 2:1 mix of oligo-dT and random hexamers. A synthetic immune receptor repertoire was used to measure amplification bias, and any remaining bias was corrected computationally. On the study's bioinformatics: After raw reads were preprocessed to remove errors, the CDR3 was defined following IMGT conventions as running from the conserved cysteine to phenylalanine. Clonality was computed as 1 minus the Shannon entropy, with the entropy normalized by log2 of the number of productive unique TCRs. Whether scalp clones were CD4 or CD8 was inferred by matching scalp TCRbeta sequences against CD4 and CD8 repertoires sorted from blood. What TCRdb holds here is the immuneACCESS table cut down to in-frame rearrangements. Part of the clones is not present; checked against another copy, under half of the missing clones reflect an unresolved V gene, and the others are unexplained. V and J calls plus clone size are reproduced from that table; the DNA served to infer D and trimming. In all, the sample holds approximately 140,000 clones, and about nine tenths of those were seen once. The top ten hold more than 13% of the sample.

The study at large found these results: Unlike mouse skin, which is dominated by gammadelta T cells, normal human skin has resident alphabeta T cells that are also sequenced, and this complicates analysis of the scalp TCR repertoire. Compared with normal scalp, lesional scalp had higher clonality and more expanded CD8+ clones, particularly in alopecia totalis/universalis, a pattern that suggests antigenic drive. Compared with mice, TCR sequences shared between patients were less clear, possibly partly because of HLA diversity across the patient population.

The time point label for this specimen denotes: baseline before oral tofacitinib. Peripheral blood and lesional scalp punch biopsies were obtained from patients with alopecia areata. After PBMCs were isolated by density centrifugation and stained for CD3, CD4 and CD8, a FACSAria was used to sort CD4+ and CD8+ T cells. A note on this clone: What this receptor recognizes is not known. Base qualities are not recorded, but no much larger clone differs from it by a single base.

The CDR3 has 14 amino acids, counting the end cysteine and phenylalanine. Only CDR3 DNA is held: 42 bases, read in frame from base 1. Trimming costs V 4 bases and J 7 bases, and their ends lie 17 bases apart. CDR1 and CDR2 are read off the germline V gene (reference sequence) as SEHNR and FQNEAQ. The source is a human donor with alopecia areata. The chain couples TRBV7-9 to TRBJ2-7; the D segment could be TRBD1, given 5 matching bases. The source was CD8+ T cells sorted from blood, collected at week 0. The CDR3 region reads CASSSQGAPLEQYF. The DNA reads TGTGCCAGCAGCTCCCAAGGGGCCCCCTTAGAGCAGTACTTC. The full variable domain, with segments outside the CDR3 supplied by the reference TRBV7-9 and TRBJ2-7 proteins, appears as DTGVSQNPRHKITKRGQNVTFRCDPISEHNRLYWYRQTLGQGPEFLTYFQNEAQLEKSRLLSDRFSAERPKGSFSTLEIQRTEQGDSAMYLCASSSQGAPLEQYFGPGTRLTVT.